This entry describes one TCR beta chain. This sample was taken from a study of shared clonotypes between healthy human individuals. Sequenced by immunoSEQ multiplex PCR; TCRdb stores in-frame clones only, minus some. The table has about 490,000 clones, around 80% seen once. The germline V and J ends were trimmed by 4 bases and 2 bases, with 13 bases remaining between them. CDR1 SGHRS and CDR2 YFSETQ come from the germline V gene. The CDR3 covers 14 residues. This TCR derives from a woman in her thirties or forties in good health. Some clones in this sample may be carry-over from other donors' samples. Sequencing used PBMCs. The chain combines TRBV5-1 with TRBJ2-7; the D gene is possibly TRBD1 (6 bases). As DNA, the CDR3 is TGCGCCAGCAGCCGACAGACAGGCGCCTACGAGCAGTACTTC. Protein sequence: CASSRQTGAYEQYF.